This TCR beta chain was captured in a study of blood T cell repertoires in COVID-19. Turning to the study itself: Whether acute or convalescent, the COVID-19 samples came from the United States, Italy and Spain. Sources were T cells, B-cell-depleted T cells, or PBMCs; the material itself was cDNA or gDNA.

CDR3 length: 17 residues. Germline V CDR1 and CDR2: SGDLS, YYNGEE. V was pared by 3 bases and J by 0 bases, with 11 bases of the junction left unmatched. This clone was seen just once. Authors' methods: Estimation of nucleated cell counts relied on the amplification of reference gene primers. Method: immunoSEQ multiplex PCR; TCRdb's copy keeps in-frame clones and lacks some. D and trimming come from the DNA, and the V and J calls and clone size come from that table. The sample lists roughly 140,000 clones, 84% seen once, with approximately 10% in the top ten. The source is a man in his sixties with active or convalescent COVID-19. J is TRBJ1-2 and V is TRBV9; 7 bases align to TRBD1. Material for sequencing was peripheral blood. The CDR3 protein is CASSAPTGVIANYGYTF. The CDR3 DNA is TGTGCCAGCAGCGCCCCCACAGGGGTGATAGCTAACTATGGCTACACCTTC.